This passage covers 27 T cell receptor beta chains from one sample sequenced in a study of blood T cells in healthy people across ages. A second about 6 to 12 cycle PCR used barcoded and J-beta primers. TCRdb analysed the 5' RACE reads with MiXCR anew, one entry per CDR3 protein. The sample consists of about 930,000 distinct CDR3 sequences, almost 30% of them appearing once. These same records also appear under a second study, on T cells of mothers and their children.

Sequenced input: blood. The receptors derive from a woman aged 35 to 49 in good health.

The table lists this clonotype with a few counts. This chain links TRBV28 with TRBJ2-5, with D possibly called TRBD1 or TRBD2 (5 bases each). V was cut by 8 bases and J by 1 base, with 14 bases left in between. The germline V gene encodes CDR1 MDHEN and CDR2 SYDVKM. CDR3 size: 14 residues. The CDR3 bases are TGTGCCAGCGGTGACGAGGGGCTCCAAGAGACCCAGTACTTC. Protein sequence: CASGDEGLQETQYF.

Details on this clonotype: Germline and junction disagree at one end, which may indicate a read error. V usage is TRBV7-9 and J usage is TRBJ1-4, with a weak D call TRBD1 (5 bases). Germline assignment: CDR1 SEHNR and CDR2 FQNEAQ (reference sequence). The CDR3 is 18 amino acids. For the CDR3, the DNA is TGTGCCAGCAGCCAAAGACAGCCTTTTAGCCCAACTAATGAAAAGCTGTTTTTT. Translated, it gives CASSQRQPFSPTNEKLFF.

Details on this clonotype: A much larger clone differs from this one at a single base, so this may be a read error. The chain is built from TRBV9 and TRBJ1-5; weak D call: TRBD1 (5 bases). Germline V gene data show CDR1 as SGDLS and CDR2 as YYNGEE. This CDR3 has 15 residues. The CDR3: CACSVGTVGNQPQHF. The DNA of the CDR3 is TGTGCCTGCAGCGTAGGGACCGTAGGCAATCAGCCCCAGCATTTT.

Comment on this clonotype: This clone may be a read error of a much larger clone one base away. The genes are TRBV20-1 and TRBJ2-7; D might be TRBD1 (6 bases). The CDR3 length is 19 residues. Germline-derived CDR1 and CDR2 are DFQATT and SNEGSKA (reference sequence). The CDR3 loop reads CGASGGGDRSNTESYEQYF. The CDR3 DNA reads TGCGGTGCTAGTGGTGGGGGAGACAGGAGCAACACCGAGTCCTACGAGCAGTACTTC.

This chain links TRBV27 with TRBJ2-7; 7 positions agree with TRBD1. Germline trimming cut 6 bases from V and 4 bases from J; bases unmatched to any gene: 12. CDR1 is MNHEY and CDR2 is SMNVEV in the germline V gene (reference sequence). The CDR3 runs to 15 residues. DNA for the CDR3: TGTGCCAGCAGCTACAGGGGTGGGGGCCGATACGAGCAGTACTTC. This sequence encodes CASSYRGGGRYEQYF.

The chain carries TRBV6-1 and TRBJ1-1; 7 nucleotides align to TRBD1. The V and J ends lost 5 bases and 0 bases, in that order; junction bases with no gene match: 12. The CDR3 runs to 17 residues. The germline V gene has CDR1 MNHNS and CDR2 SASEGT. CDR3 amino acids: CASSKRTGAELNTEAFF. CDR3 sequence (DNA): TGTGCCAGCAGTAAGCGGACAGGCGCAGAACTGAACACTGAAGCTTTCTTT.

This clonotype was seen many times. The rearrangement links TRBV20-1 to TRBJ2-6, with no clear D. Germline CDR1 is DFQATT and CDR2 is SNEGSKA (reference sequence). The CDR3 is 15 amino acids. V dropped 6 bases and J dropped 0 bases, with 12 bases sitting between them. CDR3 DNA sequence: TGCAGTGCCTCGATAGGGCTCTCTGGGGCCAACGTCCTGACTTTC. This encodes CSASIGLSGANVLTF.

The V call is TRBV7-2, the J call TRBJ2-7; D is unresolved. Germline V gives CDR1 SGHTA, CDR2 FQGNSA. This CDR3 has 15 residues. Trimming took 5 bases from V and 7 from J, leaving 21 bases between them. CDR3 sequence (DNA): TGTGCCAGCAGCCCGTACACCTTCTCCTACAATGAGCAGTACTTC. Translation: CASSPYTFSYNEQYF.

This clonotype was counted only a few times. This chain links TRBV5-1 with TRBJ2-5; 8 nucleotides align to TRBD2. The V gene's germline CDR1 is SGHRS and CDR2 YFSETQ. The CDR3 runs to 15 residues. The junction had 3 bases not matched to a gene; V was cut back by 0 bases and J by 2 bases. The CDR3 sequence: CASSLDPGGQETQYF. The CDR3 DNA is TGCGCCAGCAGCTTGGATCCGGGGGGGCAAGAGACCCAGTACTTC.

This clonotype was seen only a few times. The chain links TRBV27 to TRBJ1-6; D call uncertain. V was cut by 9 bases and J by 7 bases, with 10 bases left in between. The CDR3 consists of 12 residues. Germline values: CDR1 MNHEY, CDR2 SMNVEV (reference sequence). The CDR3, as DNA: TGTGCCAGTTCGCGGGCGAATTCACCCCTCCACTTT. Its protein is CASSRANSPLHF.

This clonotype has a handful of counts. The chain joins TRBV4-3 to TRBJ1-1; 8 bases match TRBD1. This CDR3 is 16 amino acids long. V was pared by 0 bases and J by 6 bases, with 9 bases of the junction left unmatched. Germline V lookup: CDR1 LGHNA, CDR2 YSLEER. In DNA, the CDR3 is TGCGCCAGCAGCCAAGATCTTGGCGGCAGGGGGCCTGAAGCTTTCTTT. Translated, it gives CASSQDLGGRGPEAFF.

The table lists this clonotype with many counts. The chain recombines TRBV7-2 with TRBJ2-5; D may be TRBD2 (7 bases). V lost 0 bases and J 4 bases, leaving 12 bases between the germline ends. CDR1 is SGHTA and CDR2 is FQGNSA in the germline V gene. The CDR3 loop spans 15 amino acids. The CDR3 DNA follows: TGTGCCAGCAGCTTAGCGGGGGGGCCGCCAGAGACCCAGTACTTC. Its translation: CASSLAGGPPETQYF.

This clonotype was seen only once. Possible read error: a much larger clone is one base away. The V gene is TRBV7-3, the J gene TRBJ2-1, with 7 bases fitting TRBD1. Germline V gene lookup returns CDR1 SGHTA and CDR2 FQGTGA. This CDR3 has 13 residues. The DNA of the CDR3 is TGTGTCAGCAGCTTAACAGGGGCCAATGAGCAGTTCTTC. Encoded protein: CVSSLTGANEQFF.

The chain carries TRBV4-3 and TRBJ2-3, with unresolved D. V was clipped by 8 bases and J by 4 bases, with 16 bases between them. This CDR3 comprises 14 residues. Germline-derived CDR1 and CDR2 are LGHNA and YSLEER. CDR3 sequence (DNA): TGCGCCAGCGGCCTAACCGGCTCCTCAGATACGCAGTATTTT. It yields the protein CASGLTGSSDTQYF.

The chain combines TRBV7-2 with TRBJ2-1; D possibly matches TRBD1 or TRBD2 (5 bases each). Germline CDR1 is SGHTA and CDR2 is FQGNSA. Trimming left V 5 bases short and J 11 bases short, with 10 bases between. This CDR3 spans 11 amino acids. CDR3 residues: CASSPGAKQFF. The CDR3 DNA follows: TGTGCCAGCAGCCCCGGGGCGAAGCAGTTCTTC.

This clonotype has at least ten counts. V and J are TRBV6-1 and TRBJ2-7, with D perhaps matching TRBD1 (6 bases). V lost 5 bases and J 2 bases, leaving 10 bases between the germline ends. The germline V gene encodes CDR1 MNHNS and CDR2 SASEGT. CDR3 length: 13 residues. The CDR3 nucleotides are TGTGCCAGCAGTCGGGCAGGGGCCTACGAGCAGTACTTC. This sequence encodes CASSRAGAYEQYF.

The chain employs TRBV7-9 and TRBJ2-4, with TRBD1 identical over 8 bases. This CDR3 contains 12 residues. Per germline, CDR1 SEHNR and CDR2 FQNEAQ (reference sequence). The J segment lost 12 bases and the V segment lost 5 bases, leaving 6 bases of the junction unmatched. CDR3 bases: TGTGCCAGCAGCCAAGGACAGGGTAATCAGTACTTC. As protein: CASSQGQGNQYF.

This rearrangement joins TRBV5-6 to TRBJ2-3, with D perhaps TRBD2 (5 bases). V was shortened by 5 bases and J by 2 bases, with 15 bases between the two germline ends. CDR1 and CDR2 from the germline V gene are SGHDT and YYEEEE. The CDR3 extends over 15 amino acids. CDR3 sequence (DNA): TGTGCCAGCAGTCCCACTAGTTCCCACACAGATACGCAGTATTTT. This encodes CASSPTSSHTDTQYF.

In regard to this clonotype: A single base separates this from a much larger clone, so it may be a read error. V gene TRBV9 combines with J gene TRBJ2-1, with TRBD2 matching over 8 bases. The V segment lost 3 bases and the J segment 13 bases; nucleotides outside the gene matches: 15. The CDR3 sequence is 15 residues long. Germline V gives CDR1 SGDLS, CDR2 YYNGEE. The CDR3 loop is CASSATGLVGETQFF. The CDR3 coding sequence is TGTGCCAGCAGCGCAACGGGACTAGTTGGAGAGACCCAGTTCTTC.

The chain links TRBV4-2 to TRBJ1-5; D might be TRBD1 (5 bases). Germline assignment: CDR1 LGHNA and CDR2 YNFKEQ. Trimming left V 0 bases short and J 4 bases short, with 13 bases between. The CDR3 consists of 16 residues. Here the CDR3 reads CASSQEGGVGNQPQHF. CDR3 nucleotide sequence: TGTGCCAGCAGCCAAGAGGGGGGAGTAGGGAATCAGCCCCAGCATTTT.

The J gene is TRBJ2-7, the V gene TRBV3-1, with 8 bases that match TRBD1. Germline CDR1 and CDR2: LGHDT and YNNKEL (reference sequence). The CDR3 is made up of 12 amino acids. The J segment lost 7 bases and the V segment lost 4 bases, leaving 3 bases of the junction unmatched. Here the CDR3 DNA reads TGTGCCAGCAGCCGCCGGGACAGGGAGCAGTACTTC. Residues: CASSRRDREQYF.

The V call is TRBV7-2, the J call TRBJ2-5; D is tentatively TRBD1 or TRBD2 (6 bases each). The germline gives CDR1 SGHTA, CDR2 FQGNSA. The CDR3 has 17 amino acids. V was trimmed by 2 bases and J by 4 bases, leaving 20 bases between them. The CDR3 DNA reads as TGTGCCAGCAGCTTAACGGAAGGGGGGCAGTTCTTAGAGACCCAGTACTTC. It is translated as CASSLTEGGQFLETQYF.

This chain's CDR3 is CASRPRGSSYNEQYF. CDR3 DNA sequence: TGTGCCAGCAGGCCCCGCGGGAGCTCCTACAATGAGCAGTACTTC. The chain carries TRBV3-1 and TRBJ2-1; TRBD2 matches 7 bases. Gene TRBJ2-7 matches the end of the DNA better, so the J call may be wrong. The CDR3 is 15 residues long. The V gene's germline CDR1 is LGHDT and CDR2 YNNKEL (reference sequence).

V is TRBV20-1 and J is TRBJ2-2; no clear D gene. The CDR3 runs to 13 residues. The V gene lost 4 bases and the J gene lost 7 bases, with 13 bases spanning the gap. Germline lookup yields CDR1 DFQATT and CDR2 SNEGSKA (reference sequence). The DNA of the CDR3 is TGCAGTGCTATGAACAGTGCCGACGGGGAGCTGTTTTTT. Its translation is CSAMNSADGELFF.

This clonotype came up many times. The J gene is TRBJ1-2, the V gene TRBV27, with D maybe TRBD1 (5 bases). This CDR3 spans 15 amino acids. V lost 5 bases to trimming and J lost 7 bases, with 20 bases between them. Looked up from germline, CDR1 is MNHEY and CDR2 is SMNVEV (reference sequence). The chain's CDR3 is CASSPQSTGWIGYTF. The CDR3 region has the DNA TGTGCCAGCAGTCCACAATCCACAGGATGGATTGGCTACACCTTC.

The chain recombines TRBV4-3 with TRBJ2-2; D is tentatively TRBD1 or TRBD2 (6 bases each). Germline V gene sequence: CDR1 LGHNA, CDR2 YSLEER. V shed 0 bases and J shed 7 bases, with 12 bases lying between them. The CDR3 has 15 amino acids. CDR3 amino acids: CASSQDEGGHGELFF. For the CDR3, the DNA is TGCGCCAGCAGCCAAGACGAGGGGGGCCACGGGGAGCTGTTTTTT.

The chain employs TRBV5-1 and TRBJ2-3, with 9 bases lining up with TRBD2. Germline CDR1 SGHRS, CDR2 YFSETQ. V shed 3 bases, J shed 4 bases, and the junction held 9 bases outside the gene matches. The length of the CDR3 is 16 residues. Here the CDR3 DNA reads TGCGCCAGCAGCTCCTTAGCGGGGGACCCGGCAGATACGCAGTATTTT. Its protein product is CASSSLAGDPADTQYF.